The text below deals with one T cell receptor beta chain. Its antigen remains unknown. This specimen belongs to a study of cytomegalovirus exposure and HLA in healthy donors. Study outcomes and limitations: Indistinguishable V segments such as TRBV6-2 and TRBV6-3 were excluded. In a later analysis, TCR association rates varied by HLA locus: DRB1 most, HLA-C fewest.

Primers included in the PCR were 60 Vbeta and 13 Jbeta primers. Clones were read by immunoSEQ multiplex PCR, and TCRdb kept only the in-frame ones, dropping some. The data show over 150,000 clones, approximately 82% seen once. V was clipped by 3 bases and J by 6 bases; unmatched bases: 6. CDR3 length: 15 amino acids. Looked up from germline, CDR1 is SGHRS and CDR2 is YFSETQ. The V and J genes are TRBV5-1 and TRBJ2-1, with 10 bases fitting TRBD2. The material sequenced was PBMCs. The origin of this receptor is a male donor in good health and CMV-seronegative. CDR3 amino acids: CASSSSGRRTNEQFF. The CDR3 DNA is TGCGCCAGCAGCTCTAGCGGGAGAAGAACCAATGAGCAGTTCTTC.